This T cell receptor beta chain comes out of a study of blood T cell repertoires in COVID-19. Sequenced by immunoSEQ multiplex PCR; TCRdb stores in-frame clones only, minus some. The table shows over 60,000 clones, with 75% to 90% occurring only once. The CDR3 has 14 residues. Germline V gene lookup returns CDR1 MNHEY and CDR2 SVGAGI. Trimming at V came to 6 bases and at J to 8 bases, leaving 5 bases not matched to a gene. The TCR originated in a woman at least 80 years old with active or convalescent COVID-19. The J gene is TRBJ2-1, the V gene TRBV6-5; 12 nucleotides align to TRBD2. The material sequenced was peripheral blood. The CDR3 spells CASRLAGGDYEQFF. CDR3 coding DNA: TGTGCCAGCAGACTAGCGGGGGGCGACTATGAGCAGTTCTTC.